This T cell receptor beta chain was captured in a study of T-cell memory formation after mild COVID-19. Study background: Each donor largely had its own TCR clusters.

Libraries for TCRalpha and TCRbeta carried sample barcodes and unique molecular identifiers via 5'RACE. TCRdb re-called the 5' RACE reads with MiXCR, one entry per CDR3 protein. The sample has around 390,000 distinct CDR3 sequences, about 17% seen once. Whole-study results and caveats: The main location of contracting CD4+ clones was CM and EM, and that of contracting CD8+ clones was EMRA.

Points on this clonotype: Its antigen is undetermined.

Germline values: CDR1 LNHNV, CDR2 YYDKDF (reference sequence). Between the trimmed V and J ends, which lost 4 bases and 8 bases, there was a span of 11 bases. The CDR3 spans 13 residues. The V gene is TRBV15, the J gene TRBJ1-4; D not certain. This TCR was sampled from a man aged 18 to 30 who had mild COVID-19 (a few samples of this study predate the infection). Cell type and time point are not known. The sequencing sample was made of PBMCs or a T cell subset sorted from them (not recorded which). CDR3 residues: CATSNRGYEKLFF. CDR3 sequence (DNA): TGTGCCACCAGCAACAGAGGGTACGAAAAACTGTTTTTT.